This T cell receptor beta chain came from a study of T cell responses to AZD1222 COVID-19 vaccine. Per germline, CDR1 KGHSH and CDR2 LQKENI. The ends were cut back, 7 bases at V and 10 bases at J, with 23 bases in the middle. This CDR3 has 15 amino acids. TCRdb's table, derived via immunoSEQ multiplex PCR, lists solely in-frame clones and lacks some. Of 75,000 to 90,000 clones detected, about 84% appear once; the ten largest clones hold about 9.5%. This clonotype was sampled from an adult in good health. The rearrangement joins TRBV18 to TRBJ1-5; D is perhaps TRBD1 (6 bases). This specimen consisted of peripheral blood, obtained on day 0 of AZD1222 vaccination. The CDR3 protein is CASLPQQVRGAPQHF. The CDR3 nucleotides are TGTGCCAGCTTACCGCAACAGGTTCGGGGGGCTCCCCAGCATTTT.